This TCR beta chain is from a study of monozygotic twins with inflammatory bowel disease. Whole-study results and caveats: Lower sharing of clonotypes with other individuals was seen in IBD patients than in healthy twins. This was most marked in patients showing signs of disease activity. Whether twins were concordant or discordant made no difference to repertoire similarity, possibly from limited power.

The germline CDR1 and CDR2 sequences are KGHSH and LQKENI. The CDR3 spans 13 residues. TCRdb re-called the 5' RACE reads, yielding one record per CDR3 amino acid sequence without DNA. Recorded for this sample: about 150,000 distinct CDR3 sequences. About this clonotype itself: Its target is unknown.

Sequenced material: blood. The clonotype was recovered from a human donor with ulcerative colitis or Crohn's disease, or a healthy co-twin of an affected twin (not recorded which). This chain joins TRBV18 and TRBJ1-1; TCRdb names TRBD1, which stays unverified in the absence of DNA. CDR3 sequence: CASSPNRETEAFF.